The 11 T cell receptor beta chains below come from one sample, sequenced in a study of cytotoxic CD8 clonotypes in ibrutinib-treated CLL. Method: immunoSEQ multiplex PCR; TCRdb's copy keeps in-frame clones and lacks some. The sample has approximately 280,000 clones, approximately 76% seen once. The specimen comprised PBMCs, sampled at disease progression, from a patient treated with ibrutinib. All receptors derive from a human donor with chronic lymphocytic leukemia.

This CDR3 reads CASSGTGFEAFF. The CDR3 bases are TGCGCCAGCAGTGGGACAGGGTTTGAAGCTTTCTTT. This chain joins TRBV10-1 and TRBJ1-1, with TRBD1 matching 8 bases. CDR1 and CDR2 (germline): WNHNN, SYGVQD (reference sequence). After removal of 4 bases from V and 7 bases from J, the junction contained 2 bases not matched to a gene. This CDR3 spans 12 amino acids.

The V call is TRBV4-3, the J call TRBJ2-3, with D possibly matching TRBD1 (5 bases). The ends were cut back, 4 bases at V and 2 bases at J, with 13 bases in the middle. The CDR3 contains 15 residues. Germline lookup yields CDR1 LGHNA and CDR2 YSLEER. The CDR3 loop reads CASSPSDKATDTQYF. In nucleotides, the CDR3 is TGCGCCAGCAGCCCCTCGGACAAGGCCACAGATACGCAGTATTTT.

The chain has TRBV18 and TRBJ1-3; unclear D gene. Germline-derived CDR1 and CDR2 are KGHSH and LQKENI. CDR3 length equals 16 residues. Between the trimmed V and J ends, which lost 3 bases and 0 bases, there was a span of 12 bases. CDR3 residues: CASSPWTANSGNTIYF. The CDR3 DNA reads TGTGCCAGCTCACCCTGGACTGCCAACTCTGGAAACACCATATATTTT.

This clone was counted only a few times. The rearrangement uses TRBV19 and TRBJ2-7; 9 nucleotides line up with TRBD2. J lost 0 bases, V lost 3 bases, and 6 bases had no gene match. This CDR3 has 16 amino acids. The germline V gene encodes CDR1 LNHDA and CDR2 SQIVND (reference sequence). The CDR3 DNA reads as TGTGCCAGTAGTATCAGTCTAGCGGGGATCTCCTACGAGCAGTACTTC. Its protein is CASSISLAGISYEQYF.

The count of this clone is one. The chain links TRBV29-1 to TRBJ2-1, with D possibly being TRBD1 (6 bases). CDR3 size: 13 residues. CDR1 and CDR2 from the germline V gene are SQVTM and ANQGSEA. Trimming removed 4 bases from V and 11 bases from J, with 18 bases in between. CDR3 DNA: TGCAGCGTTGGAGGGGCAGGGGTGGGGCAGCAGTTCTTC. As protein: CSVGGAGVGQQFF.

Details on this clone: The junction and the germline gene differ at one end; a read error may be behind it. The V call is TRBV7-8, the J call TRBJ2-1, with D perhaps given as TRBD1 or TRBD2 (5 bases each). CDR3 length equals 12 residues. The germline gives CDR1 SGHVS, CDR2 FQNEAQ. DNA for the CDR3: TGTGCCAGCAGCCCTGGTGGGCCAAGAGGGGTCTTC. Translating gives CASSPGGPRGVF.

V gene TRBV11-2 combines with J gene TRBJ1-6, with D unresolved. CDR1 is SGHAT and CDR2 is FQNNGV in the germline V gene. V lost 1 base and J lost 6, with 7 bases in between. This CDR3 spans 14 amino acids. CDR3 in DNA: TGTGCCAGCAGCTTAGGGAGACTTAATTCACCCCTCCACTTT. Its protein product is CASSLGRLNSPLHF.

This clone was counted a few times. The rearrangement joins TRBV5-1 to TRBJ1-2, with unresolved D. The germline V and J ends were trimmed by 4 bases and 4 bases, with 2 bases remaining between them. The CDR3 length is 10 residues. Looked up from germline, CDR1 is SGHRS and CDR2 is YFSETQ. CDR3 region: CASSPYGYTF. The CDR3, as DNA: TGCGCCAGCAGCCCCTATGGCTACACCTTC. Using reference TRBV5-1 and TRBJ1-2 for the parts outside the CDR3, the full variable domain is KAGVTQTPRYLIKTRGQQVTLSCSPISGHRSVSWYQQTPGQGLQFLFEYFSETQRNKGNFPGRFSGRQFSNSRSEMNVSTLELGDSALYLCASSPYGYTFGSGTRLTVV.

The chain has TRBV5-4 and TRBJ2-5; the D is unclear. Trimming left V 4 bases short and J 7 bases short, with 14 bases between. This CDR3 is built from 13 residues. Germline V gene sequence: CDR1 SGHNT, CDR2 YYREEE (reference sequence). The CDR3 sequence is CASSGAHDGTQYF. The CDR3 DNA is TGTGCCAGCAGCGGCGCTCATGACGGGACCCAGTACTTC.

The CDR3 bases are TGTGCCAGCAGCTTCGGGGGGTGGGCCAGCAATGAGCAGTTCTTC. It codes for CASSFGGWASNEQFF. The chain carries TRBV5-4 and TRBJ2-1; 7 positions agree with TRBD2. Germline V CDR1 and CDR2: SGHNT, YYREEE (reference sequence). The CDR3 loop spans 15 amino acids. The V gene end was trimmed by 2 bases and the J gene end by 6 bases; junction bases not matched to a gene: 8. Variable domain in full (rest from reference TRBV5-4 and TRBJ2-1): ETGVTQSPTHLIKTRGQQVTLRCSSQSGHNTVSWYQQALGQGPQFIFQYYREEENGRGNFPPRFSGLQFPNYSSELNVNALELDDSALYLCASSFGGWASNEQFFGPGTRLTVL.

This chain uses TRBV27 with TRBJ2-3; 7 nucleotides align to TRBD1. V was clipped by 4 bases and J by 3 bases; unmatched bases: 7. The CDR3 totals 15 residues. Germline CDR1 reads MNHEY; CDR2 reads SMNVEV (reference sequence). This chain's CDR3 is CASSSQGFGTDTQYF. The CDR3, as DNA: TGTGCCAGCAGTTCACAGGGGTTTGGGACAGATACGCAGTATTTT.